The clone carrying this T cell receptor beta chain showed up just a few times. Its cognate antigen is unknown. The data are from a study of CD8 T cells in ankylosing spondylitis. Study conclusions and caveats: Disease-linked clones displayed a CD8+ phenotype and appeared relatively rarely in peripheral blood.

TCRdb re-called the 5' RACE reads through MiXCR, storing one row per CDR3 protein. This table has under 200,000 distinct CDR3 sequences, around 8.9% appearing once. CDR3 length: 13 amino acids. Per germline, CDR1 SQVTM and CDR2 ANQGSEA. With 6 bases clipped from V and 4 bases from J, the junction kept 9 bases outside the gene matches. The TCR comes from a female donor with ankylosing spondylitis or in good health (not recorded which). The sequenced sample was blood, either unsorted or a sorted T cell fraction (not recorded which). This chain uses TRBV29-1 with TRBJ2-7, with TRBD2 matching over 7 bases. DNA of the CDR3: TGCAGCGTAACCGGCGGGGGTTTGTACGAGCAGTACTTC. It is translated as CSVTGGGLYEQYF.